The clone carrying this TCR beta chain has ten or more counts. Its antigen is unknown. This entry comes from a study of CD8 T cells in ankylosing spondylitis. Notes on the study in general: Clones that were linked to disease were CD8+ and were relatively rare in peripheral blood. Disease-linked clones were reportedly significantly enriched in matched ankylosing spondylitis synovial fluid. One TCR beta motif, made up of several highly homologous variants, appeared characteristic of ankylosing spondylitis blood.

Quantitative molecular-barcoded 5'-RACE generated the TCR beta libraries. TCRdb re-analysed the 5' RACE reads in MiXCR, keeping a single row per CDR3 protein. The sample records a few hundred thousand distinct CDR3 sequences, approximately 12% being singletons. Germline V gene lookup returns CDR1 ENHRY and CDR2 SYGVKD. V gave up 2 bases and J gave up 2 bases; unmatched junction bases: 4. The CDR3 spans 15 residues. The sequencing input was blood, either unsorted or a sorted T cell fraction (not recorded which). This sequence was found in a male donor with ankylosing spondylitis. The chain couples TRBV10-3 to TRBJ2-5; 8 bases align to TRBD2. CDR3 bases: TGTGCCATCAGTGAGCAAATAGCGGGGCAAGAGACCCAGTACTTC. Translating it yields CAISEQIAGQETQYF.